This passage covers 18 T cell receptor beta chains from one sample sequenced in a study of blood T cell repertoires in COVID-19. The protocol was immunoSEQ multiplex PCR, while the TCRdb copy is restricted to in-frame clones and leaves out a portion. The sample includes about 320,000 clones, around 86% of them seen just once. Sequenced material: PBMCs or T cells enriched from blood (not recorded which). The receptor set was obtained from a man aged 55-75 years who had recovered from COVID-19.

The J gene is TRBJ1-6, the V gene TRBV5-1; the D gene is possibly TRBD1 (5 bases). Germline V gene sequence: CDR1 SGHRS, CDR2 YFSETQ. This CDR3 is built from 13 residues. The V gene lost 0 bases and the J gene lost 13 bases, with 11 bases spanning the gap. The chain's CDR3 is CASSLEGPGPLHF. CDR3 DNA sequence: TGCGCCAGCAGCTTGGAGGGGCCTGGCCCCCTCCACTTT. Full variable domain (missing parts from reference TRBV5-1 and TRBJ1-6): KAGVTQTPRYLIKTRGQQVTLSCSPISGHRSVSWYQQTPGQGLQFLFEYFSETQRNKGNFPGRFSGRQFSNSRSEMNVSTLELGDSALYLCASSLEGPGPLHFGNGTRLTVT.

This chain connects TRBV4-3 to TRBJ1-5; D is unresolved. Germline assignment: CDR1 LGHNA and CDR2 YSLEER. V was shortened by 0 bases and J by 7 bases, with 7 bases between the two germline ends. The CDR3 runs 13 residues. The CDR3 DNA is TGCGCCAGCAGCCAAGATCTCTACCAGCCCCAGCATTTT. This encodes CASSQDLYQPQHF.

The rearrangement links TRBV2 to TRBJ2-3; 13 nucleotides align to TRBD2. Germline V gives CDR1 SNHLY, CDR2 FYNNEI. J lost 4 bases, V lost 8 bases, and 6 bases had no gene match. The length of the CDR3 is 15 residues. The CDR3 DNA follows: TGTGCCAGCCAGACTAGCGGGAGGCTGGCAGATACGCAGTATTTT. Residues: CASQTSGRLADTQYF.

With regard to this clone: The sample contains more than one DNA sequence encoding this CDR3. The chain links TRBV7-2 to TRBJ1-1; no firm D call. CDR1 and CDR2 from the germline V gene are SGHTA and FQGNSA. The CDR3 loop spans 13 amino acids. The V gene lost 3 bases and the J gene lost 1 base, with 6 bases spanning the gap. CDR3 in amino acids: CASSLSRNTEAFF. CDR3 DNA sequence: TGTGCCAGCAGCTTGTCCAGGAACACTGAAGCTTTCTTT.

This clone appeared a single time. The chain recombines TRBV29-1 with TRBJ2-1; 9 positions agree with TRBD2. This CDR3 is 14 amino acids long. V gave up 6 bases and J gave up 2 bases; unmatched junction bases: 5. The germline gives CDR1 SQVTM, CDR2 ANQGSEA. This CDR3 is CSVDSGSAYNEQFF. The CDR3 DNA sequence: TGCAGCGTAGATAGCGGGAGCGCCTACAATGAGCAGTTCTTC.

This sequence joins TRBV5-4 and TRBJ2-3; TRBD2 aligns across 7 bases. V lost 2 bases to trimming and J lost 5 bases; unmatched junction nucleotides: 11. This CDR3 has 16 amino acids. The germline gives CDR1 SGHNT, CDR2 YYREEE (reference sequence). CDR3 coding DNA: TGTGCCAGCAGCTTATCTTTAGGATCGGGGGGAGATACGCAGTATTTT. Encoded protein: CASSLSLGSGGDTQYF.

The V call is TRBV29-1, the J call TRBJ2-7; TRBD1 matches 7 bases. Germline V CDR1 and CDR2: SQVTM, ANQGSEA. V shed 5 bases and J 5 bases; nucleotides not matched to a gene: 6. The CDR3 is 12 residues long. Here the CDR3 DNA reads TGCAGCGTTAACAGGGGATCGAACGAGCAGTACTTC. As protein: CSVNRGSNEQYF.

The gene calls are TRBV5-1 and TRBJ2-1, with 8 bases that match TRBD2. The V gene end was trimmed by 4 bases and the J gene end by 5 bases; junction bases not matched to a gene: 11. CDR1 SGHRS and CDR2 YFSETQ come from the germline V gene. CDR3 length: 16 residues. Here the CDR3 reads CASSRSTGTSNNEQFF. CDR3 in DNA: TGCGCCAGCAGCCGCAGTACCGGGACTAGTAACAATGAGCAGTTCTTC. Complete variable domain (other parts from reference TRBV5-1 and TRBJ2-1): KAGVTQTPRYLIKTRGQQVTLSCSPISGHRSVSWYQQTPGQGLQFLFEYFSETQRNKGNFPGRFSGRQFSNSRSEMNVSTLELGDSALYLCASSRSTGTSNNEQFFGPGTRLTVL.

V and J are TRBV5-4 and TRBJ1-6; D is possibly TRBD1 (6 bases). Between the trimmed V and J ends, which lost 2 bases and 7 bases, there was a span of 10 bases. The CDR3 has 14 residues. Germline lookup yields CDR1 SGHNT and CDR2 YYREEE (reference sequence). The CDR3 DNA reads TGTGCCAGCAGCTTACAGGGTCAAAATTCACCCCTCCACTTT. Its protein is CASSLQGQNSPLHF.

The CDR3 loop is CASSLGGAGYNEQFF. The CDR3 region has the DNA TGCGCCAGCAGCTTGGGTGGGGCGGGGTACAATGAGCAGTTCTTC. The chain combines TRBV5-1 with TRBJ2-1; the D gene is possibly TRBD2 (6 bases). Per germline, CDR1 SGHRS and CDR2 YFSETQ. The CDR3 has 15 residues. Trimming removed 0 bases at V and 4 bases at J, with 11 bases between.

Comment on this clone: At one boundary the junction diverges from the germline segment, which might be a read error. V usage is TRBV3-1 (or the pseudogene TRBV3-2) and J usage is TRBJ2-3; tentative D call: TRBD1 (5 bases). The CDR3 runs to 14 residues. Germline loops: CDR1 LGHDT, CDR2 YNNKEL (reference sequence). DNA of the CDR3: TGTGCCAGCAGCCAAGATCTTACGGGCAGGGATCCTTTATTT. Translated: CASSQDLTGRDPLF.

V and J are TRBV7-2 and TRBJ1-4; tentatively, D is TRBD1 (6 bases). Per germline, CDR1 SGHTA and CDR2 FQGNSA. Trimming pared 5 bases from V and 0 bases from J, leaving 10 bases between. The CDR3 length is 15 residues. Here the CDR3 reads CASSKRTATNEKLFF. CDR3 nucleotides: TGTGCCAGCAGCAAACGGACAGCAACTAATGAAAAACTGTTTTTT.

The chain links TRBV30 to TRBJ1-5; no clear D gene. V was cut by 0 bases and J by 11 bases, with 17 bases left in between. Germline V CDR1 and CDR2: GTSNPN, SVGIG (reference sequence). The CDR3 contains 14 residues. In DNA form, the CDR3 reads TGTGCCTGGAGTGTACAAGGAGGCCTTGTGTCCCAGCATTTT. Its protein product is CAWSVQGGLVSQHF.

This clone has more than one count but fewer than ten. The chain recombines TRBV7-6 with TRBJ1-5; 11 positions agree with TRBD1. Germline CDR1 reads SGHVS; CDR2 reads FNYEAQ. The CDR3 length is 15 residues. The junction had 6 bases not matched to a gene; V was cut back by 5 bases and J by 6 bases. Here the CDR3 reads CASSAGTGGSQPQHF. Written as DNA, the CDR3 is TGTGCCAGCAGCGCGGGGACAGGGGGAAGTCAGCCCCAGCATTTT.

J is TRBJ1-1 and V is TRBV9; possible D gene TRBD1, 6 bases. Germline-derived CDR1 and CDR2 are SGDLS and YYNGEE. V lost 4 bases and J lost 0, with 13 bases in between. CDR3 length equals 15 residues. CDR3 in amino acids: CASSKGGALNTEAFF. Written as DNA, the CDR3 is TGTGCCAGCAGCAAAGGGGGGGCCCTGAACACTGAAGCTTTCTTT.

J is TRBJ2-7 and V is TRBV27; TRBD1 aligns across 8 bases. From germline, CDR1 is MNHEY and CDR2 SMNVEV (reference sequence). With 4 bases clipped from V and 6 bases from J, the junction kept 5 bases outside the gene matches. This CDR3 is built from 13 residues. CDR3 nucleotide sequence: TGTGCCAGCAGTTCCCCGGACAGGGCCGAGCAGTACTTC. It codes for CASSSPDRAEQYF.

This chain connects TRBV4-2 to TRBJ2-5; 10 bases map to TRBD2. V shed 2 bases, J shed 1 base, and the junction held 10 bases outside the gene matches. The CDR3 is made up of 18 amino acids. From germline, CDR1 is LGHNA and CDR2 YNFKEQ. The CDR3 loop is CASSQRGTSAGSQETQYF. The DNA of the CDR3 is TGTGCCAGCAGCCAAAGAGGGACTAGCGCGGGGAGCCAAGAGACCCAGTACTTC.

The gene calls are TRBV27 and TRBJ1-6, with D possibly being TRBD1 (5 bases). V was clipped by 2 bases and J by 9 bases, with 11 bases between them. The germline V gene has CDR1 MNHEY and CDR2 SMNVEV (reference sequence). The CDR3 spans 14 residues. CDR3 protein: CASSLGGTASPLHF. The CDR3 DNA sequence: TGTGCCAGCAGTTTAGGGGGGACGGCTTCACCCCTCCACTTT.